This entry describes one T cell receptor (beta chain). Its specificity is unknown. The data were obtained in a study of shared clonotypes between healthy human individuals. General study findings and limits: In this cohort, only blood was sampled, and tissue repertoires likely differ. The expectation was that sequencing depth would affect clonotype sharing among donors.

Germline trimming cut 0 bases from V and 5 bases from J; bases unmatched to any gene: 6. Germline V gene lookup returns CDR1 LGHNA and CDR2 YSLEER. The CDR3 contains 15 residues. Deep level was the assay's run setting. The unsorted PBMC sample used ten immunoSEQ deep assay plates. Libraries were prepared by immunoSEQ multiplex PCR; TCRdb keeps only in-frame clonotypes and omits some of them. The table shows about half a million clones, with around 74% occurring only once. The receptor comes from a woman between 40 and 50 years old in good health. Some clones in this sample may be carry-over from other donors' samples. This rearrangement joins TRBV4-3 to TRBJ2-7, with TRBD1 identical over 8 bases. Sequencing was carried out using PBMCs. The CDR3, as DNA: TGCGCCAGCAGCCAAGAGAACAGGGGGTTCCACGAGCAGTACTTC. This encodes CASSQENRGFHEQYF.